Listed below are T cell receptor beta chains from one sample, sequenced in a study of cytotoxic CD8 clonotypes in ibrutinib-treated CLL. TCRdb's table, derived via immunoSEQ multiplex PCR, lists solely in-frame clones and lacks some. There are about 50,000 clones in the sample; roughly 57% occur only once, and approximately 30% lies in the top ten. The specimen was PBMCs, collected after 24 months of ibrutinib treatment. Receptors originate from a human donor with chronic lymphocytic leukemia. Each CDR3 is given with its conserved first and last residue. The D gene is left open where the match is weak. Clone size is stated in some rows and not others, as once, few, many or a class when expanded.

v_call: TRBV5-1; j_call: TRBJ2-1; d_call: -; clone_size: -; cdr3_nt: TGCGCCAGCAGCTTGGCGCAGTATGAGCAGTTCTTC; cdr3_aa: CASSLAQYEQFF
v_call: TRBV11-2; j_call: TRBJ1-4; d_call: -; clone_size: -; cdr3_nt: TGTGCCAGCAGCCCCACACCAGGGGCCAACGAAAAACTGTTTTTT; cdr3_aa: CASSPTPGANEKLFF
v_call: TRBV5-1; j_call: TRBJ2-2; d_call: TRBD1; clone_size: -; cdr3_nt: TGCGCCAGCAGCCCCCGGGACAGGGTGCGCGGAAATCTTGAGTCCGGGGAGCTGTTTTTT; cdr3_aa: CASSPRDRVRGNLESGELFF
v_call: TRBV5-6; j_call: TRBJ1-4; d_call: -; clone_size: few; cdr3_nt: TGTGCCAGCAGCTTGGTTCAGCCAACTAATGAAAAACTGTTTTTT; cdr3_aa: CASSLVQPTNEKLFF
v_call: TRBV2; j_call: TRBJ2-5; d_call: TRBD1; clone_size: -; cdr3_nt: TGTGCCAGCAGTGTATCGGCAGGGGGAGAGACCCAGTACTTC; cdr3_aa: CASSVSAGGETQYF
v_call: TRBV6-5; j_call: TRBJ1-1; d_call: TRBD1; clone_size: -; cdr3_nt: TGTGCCAGCAGTTACATGGGACAGCGATTCTCTGAAGCTTTCTTT; cdr3_aa: CASSYMGQRFSEAFF
v_call: TRBV10-2; j_call: TRBJ2-7; d_call: -; clone_size: few; cdr3_nt: TGCGCCACCTCGGGACGGAAAAGCTACGAGCAGTACTTC; cdr3_aa: CATSGRKSYEQYF
v_call: TRBV9; j_call: TRBJ2-2; d_call: -; clone_size: -; cdr3_nt: TGTGCCAGCAGCGTAGGGGCCGGCGGGGAGCTGTTTTTT; cdr3_aa: CASSVGAGGELFF
v_call: TRBV29-1; j_call: TRBJ2-6; d_call: TRBD1; clone_size: -; cdr3_nt: TGCAGCGTCAGGGGACAGGGGGCAGCTGGGGCCAACGTCCTGACTTTC; cdr3_aa: CSVRGQGAAGANVLTF
v_call: TRBV27; j_call: TRBJ2-5; d_call: TRBD1; clone_size: -; cdr3_nt: TGTGCCAGCCGGGACAGCGGTCAAGAGACCCAGTACTTC; cdr3_aa: CASRDSGQETQYF
v_call: TRBV5-1; j_call: TRBJ1-1; d_call: -; clone_size: -; cdr3_nt: TGCGCCAGCAGCAAAGGACGAGACCGGAACACTGAAGCTTTCTTT; cdr3_aa: CASSKGRDRNTEAFF
v_call: TRBV9; j_call: TRBJ2-2; d_call: -; clone_size: -; cdr3_nt: TGTGCCAGCAGCGTAGGGAGTGAGAACACCGGGGAGCTGTTTTTT; cdr3_aa: CASSVGSENTGELFF
v_call: TRBV6-6; j_call: TRBJ1-2; d_call: -; clone_size: few; cdr3_nt: TGTGCCAGCAGTTACCCCCCAGGGACCAGCTATGGCTACACCTTC; cdr3_aa: CASSYPPGTSYGYTF
v_call: TRBV2; j_call: TRBJ1-4; d_call: -; clone_size: -; cdr3_nt: TGTGCCAGCAGTGCCAACGGCGGGGAAAAACTGTTTTTT; cdr3_aa: CASSANGGEKLFF
v_call: TRBV6-1; j_call: TRBJ1-2; d_call: TRBD1; clone_size: -; cdr3_nt: TGTGCCAGCAGTGAAGGAGACAGGGCGGGCTATGGCTACACCTTC; cdr3_aa: CASSEGDRAGYGYTF
v_call: TRBV27; j_call: TRBJ1-1; d_call: -; clone_size: -; cdr3_nt: TGTGCCAGCAGTCTCGGACAGTTTCACACTGAAGCTTTCTTT; cdr3_aa: CASSLGQFHTEAFF
v_call: TRBV10-3; j_call: TRBJ1-1; d_call: TRBD1; clone_size: -; cdr3_nt: TGTGCCGCCCGGACAGGGGTCAACACTGAAGCTTTCTTT; cdr3_aa: CAARTGVNTEAFF
v_call: TRBV29-1; j_call: TRBJ1-2; d_call: -; clone_size: few; cdr3_nt: TGCAGCGTTTATACAGGGACTTCTTTGGGCTACACCTTC; cdr3_aa: CSVYTGTSLGYTF
v_call: TRBV6-1; j_call: TRBJ1-2; d_call: -; clone_size: -; cdr3_nt: TGTGCCAGCAGTGATTGGGTCCAGGGAAATGACTATGGCTACACCTTC; cdr3_aa: CASSDWVQGNDYGYTF
v_call: TRBV4-2; j_call: TRBJ2-1; d_call: TRBD2; clone_size: -; cdr3_nt: TGTGCCAGCAGCCAAGTAAAGGGGACTCAGCGGGGGGGCCCTGAGCAGTTCTTC; cdr3_aa: CASSQVKGTQRGGPEQFF
v_call: TRBV19; j_call: TRBJ2-5; d_call: -; clone_size: -; cdr3_nt: TGTGCCAGTAGTAAGACGGAGGCAGAGACCCAGTACTTC; cdr3_aa: CASSKTEAETQYF
v_call: TRBV29-1; j_call: TRBJ1-2; d_call: TRBD1; clone_size: -; cdr3_nt: TGCAGCGTTGAGCCCGCAGGGGGCAGGGGCTACACCTTC; cdr3_aa: CSVEPAGGRGYTF
v_call: TRBV5-4; j_call: TRBJ2-1; d_call: -; clone_size: -; cdr3_nt: TGTGCCAGCAGCTTGGAGGCTTACAATGAGCAGTTCTTC; cdr3_aa: CASSLEAYNEQFF
v_call: TRBV5-1; j_call: TRBJ2-5; d_call: TRBD2; clone_size: -; cdr3_nt: TGCGCCAGCAGCTTGACACTAGCGGGGGTGGAGACCCAGTACTTC; cdr3_aa: CASSLTLAGVETQYF
v_call: TRBV6-6; j_call: TRBJ2-5; d_call: TRBD2; clone_size: -; cdr3_nt: TGTGCCAGCAGTTACGACCGGGGGGGTAATCAAGAGACCCAGTACTTC; cdr3_aa: CASSYDRGGNQETQYF
v_call: TRBV6-5; j_call: TRBJ1-1; d_call: -; clone_size: -; cdr3_nt: TGTGCCAGCAGAGGACGGAATGAAGCTTTCTTT; cdr3_aa: CASRGRNEAFF
v_call: TRBV19; j_call: TRBJ2-1; d_call: -; clone_size: few; cdr3_nt: TGTGCCAGTAGTATTGACAAAAGCTCCTACAATGAGCAGTTCTTC; cdr3_aa: CASSIDKSSYNEQFF
v_call: TRBV5-4; j_call: TRBJ2-7; d_call: -; clone_size: -; cdr3_nt: TGTGCCAGCAGCCCCCCAGGGGAGGGTGAGCAGTACTTC; cdr3_aa: CASSPPGEGEQYF
v_call: TRBV6-1; j_call: TRBJ2-7; d_call: -; clone_size: -; cdr3_nt: TGTGCCAGCAGTGAATTCGACCTGGGGGAGCAGTACTTC; cdr3_aa: CASSEFDLGEQYF
v_call: TRBV5-1; j_call: TRBJ2-3; d_call: TRBD2; clone_size: -; cdr3_nt: TGCGCCAGCTCCAGGGAGGGTAGAGATACGCAGTATTTT; cdr3_aa: CASSREGRDTQYF
v_call: TRBV7-9; j_call: TRBJ2-7; d_call: -; clone_size: -; cdr3_nt: TGTGCCAGCAGCTTGAGAGGGTCCTACGAGCAGTACTTC; cdr3_aa: CASSLRGSYEQYF
v_call: TRBV9; j_call: TRBJ1-6; d_call: TRBD1; clone_size: -; cdr3_nt: TGTGCCAGCAGTGAGTCCGGGACAGGGATTTCACCCCTCCACTTT; cdr3_aa: CASSESGTGISPLHF
v_call: TRBV6-6; j_call: TRBJ2-7; d_call: -; clone_size: few; cdr3_nt: TGTGCCAGCAGTTACCACGTGGCAGTCTACGAGCAGTACTTC; cdr3_aa: CASSYHVAVYEQYF
v_call: TRBV5-1; j_call: TRBJ1-1; d_call: -; clone_size: -; cdr3_nt: TGCGCCAGCACCTCGACCCTGGGGCTAAGTCAGAACACTGAAGCTTTCTTT; cdr3_aa: CASTSTLGLSQNTEAFF
v_call: TRBV5-5; j_call: TRBJ2-5; d_call: TRBD1; clone_size: once; cdr3_nt: TGTGCCAGCAGTCCTGGGACAGGGTGGCAGACCCAGTACTTC; cdr3_aa: CASSPGTGWQTQYF
v_call: TRBV7-9; j_call: TRBJ2-5; d_call: -; clone_size: few; cdr3_nt: TGTGCCAGCAGCTTAAGGGGTGGGGAGACCCAGTACTTC; cdr3_aa: CASSLRGGETQYF
v_call: TRBV19; j_call: TRBJ2-6; d_call: -; clone_size: -; cdr3_nt: TGTGCCAGTAGTCCTACCTGGGCCCTCTCTGGGGCCAACGTCCTGACTTTC; cdr3_aa: CASSPTWALSGANVLTF
v_call: TRBV14; j_call: TRBJ2-1; d_call: TRBD1; clone_size: -; cdr3_nt: TGTGCCAGCAGCCTTCCGACAGGGGGCGGCTACAATGAGCAGTTCTTC; cdr3_aa: CASSLPTGGGYNEQFF
v_call: TRBV6-1; j_call: TRBJ1-1; d_call: -; clone_size: -; cdr3_nt: TGTGCCAGCCAAGGGTTCTACACTGAAGCTTTCTTT; cdr3_aa: CASQGFYTEAFF
v_call: TRBV6-5; j_call: TRBJ1-1; d_call: TRBD1; clone_size: -; cdr3_nt: TGTGCCAGCAGTTACGACAGGGGTCGGAACACTGAAGCTTTCTTT; cdr3_aa: CASSYDRGRNTEAFF
v_call: TRBV6-1; j_call: TRBJ1-5; d_call: -; clone_size: -; cdr3_nt: TGTGCCAGCACCCGAGCCGGGAATCAGCCCCAGCATTTT; cdr3_aa: CASTRAGNQPQHF
v_call: TRBV5-1; j_call: TRBJ2-1; d_call: -; clone_size: -; cdr3_nt: TGCGCCAGCCAGACGGGCCTTGGCTCCTACAATGAGCAGTTCTTC; cdr3_aa: CASQTGLGSYNEQFF
v_call: TRBV29-1; j_call: TRBJ1-1; d_call: -; clone_size: medium-sized; cdr3_nt: TGCAGCGTTGCAAGGGGCGGGAACACTGAAGCTTTCTTT; cdr3_aa: CSVARGGNTEAFF
v_call: TRBV5-1; j_call: TRBJ2-2; d_call: -; clone_size: -; cdr3_nt: TGCGCCAGCCGGGAAGAAATCGACACCGGGGAGCTGTTTTTT; cdr3_aa: CASREEIDTGELFF
v_call: TRBV5-1; j_call: TRBJ2-2; d_call: -; clone_size: -; cdr3_nt: TGCGCCAGCAGCTTTACGGGGGAAACCGGGGAGCTGTTTTTT; cdr3_aa: CASSFTGETGELFF
v_call: TRBV29-1; j_call: TRBJ1-1; d_call: -; clone_size: -; cdr3_nt: TGCAGCGTTGATATGACGAACACTGAAGCTTTCTTT; cdr3_aa: CSVDMTNTEAFF
v_call: TRBV2; j_call: TRBJ1-1; d_call: TRBD1; clone_size: -; cdr3_nt: TGTGCCAGCACCCTACAGGGGGTTAACACTGAAGCTTTCTTT; cdr3_aa: CASTLQGVNTEAFF
v_call: TRBV7-9; j_call: TRBJ2-1; d_call: -; clone_size: few; cdr3_nt: TGTGCCAGCAGCACAGGACCCGAGCAGTTCTTC; cdr3_aa: CASSTGPEQFF
v_call: TRBV19; j_call: TRBJ1-6; d_call: TRBD1; clone_size: many; cdr3_nt: TGTGCCAGTAGTCCCCCCACAGGGGGTAATTCACCCCTCCACTTT; cdr3_aa: CASSPPTGGNSPLHF
v_call: TRBV15; j_call: TRBJ1-5; d_call: -; clone_size: -; cdr3_nt: TGTGCCACCAGCAGAGTGATCCGGGCTGATCAGCCCCAGCATTTT; cdr3_aa: CATSRVIRADQPQHF